These 23 T cell receptor beta chains came from one sample sequenced in a study of T cells in Graves' hyperthyroidism and ophthalmopathy. RNA transcripts provided the source from which TCR beta CDR3 regions were amplified. RT-PCR in the first round (using the HTBI primer set) targeted the TCR CDR3. One entry per CDR3 protein, called by TCRdb with MiXCR from the multiplex PCR reads. Of about 360,000 distinct CDR3 sequences in the sample, about 13% were seen once. The sequencing sample was made of blood. All receptors come from a woman between 18 and 29 years old with Graves' hyperthyroidism.

V is TRBV4-1 and J is TRBJ1-2; 8 nucleotides match TRBD1. The CDR3 is 16 residues long. The V segment lost 0 bases and the J segment 4 bases; nucleotides outside the gene matches: 7. Germline assignment: CDR1 MGHRA and CDR2 YSYEKL. CDR3 amino acids: CASSQDDRTGGYGYTF. In DNA, the CDR3 is TGCGCCAGCAGCCAAGACGATCGCACAGGGGGCTATGGCTACACCTTC.

This clonotype was counted many times. The chain recombines TRBV18 with TRBJ2-3, with D tentatively TRBD1 (6 bases). The length of the CDR3 is 18 residues. Germline V gene sequence: CDR1 KGHSH, CDR2 LQKENI. V was pared by 2 bases and J by 5 bases, with 23 bases between. As DNA, the CDR3 is TGTGCCAGCTCACCAATAATCGGCACAGGGTCCTCGGAAGATACGCAGTATTTT. Protein product: CASSPIIGTGSSEDTQYF.

CDR3 DNA sequence: TGTGCCAGCAGCTTTAGCCCTTATGGCTACACCTTC. This codes for CASSFSPYGYTF. V gene TRBV5-5 combines with J gene TRBJ1-2; D ambiguous. Germline CDR1 reads SGHKS; CDR2 reads YYEKEE (reference sequence). With 2 bases removed from V and 5 bases from J, the gap between germline ends came to 7 bases. This CDR3 comprises 12 residues.

The sample holds many counts of this clonotype. The chain combines TRBV5-1 with TRBJ2-5, with TRBD1 identical over 9 bases. V lost 4 bases and J lost 5; bases outside the gene matches: 9. The CDR3 has 15 residues. Germline V gene data show CDR1 as SGHRS and CDR2 as YFSETQ. CDR3 sequence reads: CASSGGTGQVETQYF. The CDR3 DNA is TGCGCCAGCAGCGGGGGGACAGGGCAGGTTGAGACCCAGTACTTC. The variable domain in full, completed from reference TRBV5-1 and TRBJ2-5, reads KAGVTQTPRYLIKTRGQQVTLSCSPISGHRSVSWYQQTPGQGLQFLFEYFSETQRNKGNFPGRFSGRQFSNSRSEMNVSTLELGDSALYLCASSGGTGQVETQYFGPGTRLLVL.

This clonotype was seen repeatedly, ten times or more. This chain links TRBV5-1 with TRBJ1-4; D is undetermined. V was cut by 0 bases and J by 5 bases, with 5 bases left in between. The germline V gene encodes CDR1 SGHRS and CDR2 YFSETQ. The CDR3 runs 13 residues. The CDR3: CASSLAANEKLFF. CDR3 nucleotides: TGCGCCAGCAGCTTGGCGGCAAATGAAAAACTGTTTTTT.

This clonotype has more than one count but fewer than ten. The chain recombines TRBV11-2 with TRBJ2-2, with D possibly being TRBD2 (6 bases). The CDR3 totals 14 residues. Between the trimmed V and J ends, which lost 5 bases and 8 bases, there was a span of 15 bases. Germline CDR1 is SGHAT and CDR2 is FQNNGV. The CDR3 DNA is TGTGCCAGCAGCCCCGTACGGGGGAGAGGGGAGCTGTTTTTT. It encodes CASSPVRGRGELFF.

Ten or more counts support this clonotype. The rearrangement uses TRBV11-3 and TRBJ2-1; TRBD2 agrees at 7 bases. Germline CDR1 reads SGHNT; CDR2 reads YENEEA. This CDR3 has 13 residues. V was clipped by 8 bases and J by 7 bases; unmatched bases: 8. CDR3 residues: CASAAGEVNEQFF. The DNA of the CDR3 is TGTGCCAGCGCGGCGGGAGAGGTAAATGAGCAGTTCTTC.

This clonotype was seen many times. This chain joins TRBV7-9 and TRBJ1-4; the D gene is possibly TRBD1 (6 bases). The CDR3 runs 17 residues. The germline V gene has CDR1 SEHNR and CDR2 FQNEAQ (reference sequence). V was pared by 4 bases and J by 7 bases, with 22 bases between. This CDR3 is CASSSPLGQGSGEKLFF. In nucleotides, the CDR3 is TGTGCCAGCAGCTCCCCCTTGGGACAAGGTTCTGGTGAAAAACTGTTTTTT.

This clonotype showed up many times. The chain couples TRBV11-2 to TRBJ2-1; D tentatively reads TRBD1 or TRBD2 (6 bases each). The germline V gene encodes CDR1 SGHAT and CDR2 FQNNGV. This CDR3 comprises 14 residues. Deletions cut 4 bases from V and 6 bases from J, with 13 bases between. CDR3 sequence reads: CASSSGVQGNEQFF. CDR3 DNA: TGTGCCAGCAGCTCGGGGGTACAGGGCAATGAGCAGTTCTTC.

This chain connects TRBV24-1 to TRBJ2-5; TRBD2 matches at 9 bases. Per germline, CDR1 KGHDR and CDR2 SFDVKD. The V and J ends lost 2 bases and 1 base, in that order; junction bases with no gene match: 4. The CDR3 is 16 residues long. The CDR3: CATSDSKAGGQETQYF. CDR3 nucleotide sequence: TGTGCCACCAGTGATTCCAAAGCGGGGGGCCAAGAGACCCAGTACTTC.

A remark on this clonotype: One end of the junction fails to match germline, which may point to a read error. The rearrangement joins TRBV28 to TRBJ1-1, with a weak D call TRBD1 (5 bases). Germline V lookup: CDR1 MDHEN, CDR2 SYDVKM. This CDR3 has 13 residues. CDR3 DNA sequence: TGTGCCAGCGGTTTAGAGTCAGGGACTGAGGCTTTCTTT. It specifies CASGLESGTEAFF.

The J gene is TRBJ2-1, the V gene TRBV19, with TRBD1 identical over 8 bases. The V gene end was trimmed by 5 bases and the J gene end by 0 bases; junction bases not matched to a gene: 12. Germline CDR1 and CDR2: LNHDA and SQIVND (reference sequence). The CDR3 loop spans 18 amino acids. In DNA form, the CDR3 reads TGTGCCAGTAGTCGACAGGGGCCCCTTAGAGGCTCCTACAATGAGCAGTTCTTC. This translates into CASSRQGPLRGSYNEQFF.

A few counts support this clonotype. The chain is built from TRBV16 and TRBJ1-5, with D perhaps matching TRBD1 (5 bases). The V gene lost 4 bases and the J gene lost 1 base, with 14 bases spanning the gap. The CDR3 contains 16 residues. Germline V gene lookup returns CDR1 KGHSY and CDR2 FQNENV. In DNA form, the CDR3 reads TGTGCCAGCAGCCCGTCGGGGGGGAAGAGCAATCAGCCCCAGCATTTT. It encodes CASSPSGGKSNQPQHF.

The chain links TRBV9 to TRBJ2-2; 7 bases are shared with TRBD2. In germline, CDR1 is SGDLS, CDR2 YYNGEE. This CDR3 spans 16 amino acids. Trimming cost V 0 bases and J 0 bases; bases outside gene matches: 2. CDR3 loop: CASSVGAGANTGELFF. The CDR3 DNA follows: TGTGCCAGCAGCGTAGGGGCGGGGGCGAACACCGGGGAGCTGTTTTTT.

This clonotype was detected ten times or more. The chain joins TRBV20-1 to TRBJ2-2; D is ambiguous. The V end was cut by 6 bases, the J end by 9 bases, with 17 bases between. CDR1 DFQATT and CDR2 SNEGSKA come from the germline V gene (reference sequence). CDR3 length: 13 amino acids. DNA for the CDR3: TGCAGTGCACGAGCCGGCCCTCCCAGGGAGCTGTTTTTT. Its translation: CSARAGPPRELFF.

V usage is TRBV9 and J usage is TRBJ2-7; the match to TRBD2 covers 7 bases. The ends lost 3 bases at V and 5 bases at J; junction bases unmatched: 11. The CDR3 covers 15 residues. The V gene's germline CDR1 is SGDLS and CDR2 YYNGEE. The CDR3 spells CASSAAPMAGDEQYF. The CDR3 coding sequence is TGTGCCAGCAGCGCAGCCCCCATGGCGGGGGACGAGCAGTACTTC. The full variable domain, with the rest looked up from reference TRBV9 and TRBJ2-7, is DSGVTQTPKHLITATGQRVTLRCSPRSGDLSVYWYQQSLDQGLQFLIQYYNGEERAKGNILERFSAQQFPDLHSELNLSSLELGDSALYFCASSAAPMAGDEQYFGPGTRLTVT.

This clonotype was recorded a few times. The V and J genes are TRBV4-1 and TRBJ2-7, with D perhaps TRBD1 (5 bases). CDR3 length: 16 residues. Trimming took off 0 bases at V and 3 bases at J, with 15 bases between the two ends. Per germline, CDR1 MGHRA and CDR2 YSYEKL. Here the CDR3 DNA reads TGCGCCAGCAGCCAAGATCGGGCAGGGCCCCACTACGAGCAGTACTTC. Translating it yields CASSQDRAGPHYEQYF.

The gene calls are TRBV4-1 and TRBJ1-6; D gene unclear. The V end lost 0 bases, the J end lost 13 bases, and 10 bases lay between the germline ends. The CDR3 length is 13 residues. The germline gives CDR1 MGHRA, CDR2 YSYEKL. The DNA for the CDR3 is TGCGCCAGCAGCCAAGATCTGGTGGGGCCCCTCCACTTT. This translates into CASSQDLVGPLHF.

This sequence joins TRBV11-3 and TRBJ2-5; D might be TRBD1 (5 bases). Germline CDR1 reads SGHNT; CDR2 reads YENEEA. The CDR3 runs 13 residues. The ends were cut back, 4 bases at V and 7 bases at J, with 13 bases in the middle. CDR3 in DNA: TGTGCCAGCAGCTCCCATCCGCAGGGGACCCAGTACTTC. Residues: CASSSHPQGTQYF.

This clonotype was recorded many times. This chain links TRBV28 with TRBJ2-7; 7 nucleotides match TRBD1. The V gene's germline CDR1 is MDHEN and CDR2 SYDVKM. The V segment lost 5 bases and the J segment 4 bases; nucleotides outside the gene matches: 14. The CDR3 totals 16 residues. This CDR3 reads CASSPPRTGPVYEQYF. The CDR3 DNA reads as TGTGCCAGCAGTCCACCCAGGACAGGCCCGGTTTACGAGCAGTACTTC.

This clonotype was seen at least ten times. The rearrangement uses TRBV7-9 and TRBJ2-1, with D possibly being TRBD2 (7 bases). V shed 5 bases and J shed 7 bases, with 21 bases lying between them. There are 16 residues in the CDR3. Germline V gene sequence: CDR1 SEHNR, CDR2 FQNEAQ (reference sequence). The CDR3 loop reads CASSAGASGAPNEQFF. The CDR3 region has the DNA TGTGCCAGCAGCGCAGGGGCTAGCGGAGCACCTAATGAGCAGTTCTTC.

This clonotype has ten or more counts. V gene TRBV6-5 combines with J gene TRBJ2-7; D unresolved. Germline CDR1 and CDR2: MNHEY and SVGAGI. Trimming cost V 0 bases and J 3 bases, with 6 bases left between them. The CDR3 runs to 13 residues. In DNA, the CDR3 is TGTGCCAGCAGTTACTCGTTGGACTACGAGCAGTACTTC. Translation: CASSYSLDYEQYF.

This clonotype was found a few times. The V gene is TRBV19, the J gene TRBJ2-1; no clear D gene. The V and J ends lost 3 bases and 0 bases respectively, with 15 bases between them. There are 17 residues in the CDR3. In germline, CDR1 is LNHDA, CDR2 SQIVND (reference sequence). Here the CDR3 DNA reads TGTGCCAGTAGTATTGGTGGGCGGCCCCGCTCCTACAATGAGCAGTTCTTC. This encodes CASSIGGRPRSYNEQFF.